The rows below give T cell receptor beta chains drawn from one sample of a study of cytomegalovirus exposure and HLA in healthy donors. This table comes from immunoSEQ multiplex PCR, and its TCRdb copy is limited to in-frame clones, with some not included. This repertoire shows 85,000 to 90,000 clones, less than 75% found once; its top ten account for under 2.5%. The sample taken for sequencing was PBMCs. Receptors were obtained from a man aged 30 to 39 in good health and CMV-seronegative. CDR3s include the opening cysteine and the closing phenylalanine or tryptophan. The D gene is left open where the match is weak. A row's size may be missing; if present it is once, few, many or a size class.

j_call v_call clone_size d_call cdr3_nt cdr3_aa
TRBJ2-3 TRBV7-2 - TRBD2 TGTGCCAGCCGCTCTCAATCACTAGCGGGAGGAACAGATACGCAGTATTTT CASRSQSLAGGTDTQYF
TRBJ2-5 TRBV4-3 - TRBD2 TGCGCCAGCAGCCAAGATTTTGGCCGGGGGGACTTCCGGGAGACCCAGTACTTC CASSQDFGRGDFRETQYF
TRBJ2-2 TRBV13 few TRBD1 TGTGCCAGCAGCTTTGGGTCAGGGGGCTTGATCACCGGGGAGCTGTTTTTT CASSFGSGGLITGELFF
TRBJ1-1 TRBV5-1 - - TGCGCCAGCAGCGCATACCGGGAGGCTGAAGCTTTCTTT CASSAYREAEAFF
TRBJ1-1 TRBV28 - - TGTGCCAGCAGAGAGAGCCAGAACACTGAAGCTTTCTTT CASRESQNTEAFF
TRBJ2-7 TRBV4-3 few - TGCGCCAGCAGCCCCCCCGGCTCCTACGAGCAGTACTTC CASSPPGSYEQYF
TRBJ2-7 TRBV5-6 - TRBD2 TGTGCCAGCAGCTTGGTACTAGCGGGAGGATACGAGCAGTACTTC CASSLVLAGGYEQYF
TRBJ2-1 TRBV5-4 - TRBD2 TGTGCCAGCAGCTTACTAGCGGGAGGGGGCAATGAGCAGTTCTTC CASSLLAGGGNEQFF
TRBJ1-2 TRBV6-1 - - TGTGCCAGCAACCGGGTCTATGGCTACACCTTC CASNRVYGYTF
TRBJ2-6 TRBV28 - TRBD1 TGTGCCAGCCGTGGGACAGGGGGAACTGGGGCCAACGTCCTGACTTTC CASRGTGGTGANVLTF
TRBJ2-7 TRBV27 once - TGTGCCAGCCCCCCCCACGAGCAGTACTTC CASPPHEQYF
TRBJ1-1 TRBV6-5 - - TGTGCCAGCAGTTACTTACGTAGTGTGAACACTGAAGCTTTCTTT CASSYLRSVNTEAFF
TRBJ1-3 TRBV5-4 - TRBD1 TGTGCCAGCAGTCTCGACAGGGCTGGAAACACCATATATTTT CASSLDRAGNTIYF
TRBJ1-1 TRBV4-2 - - TGTGCCAGCAGCCAAGTGACAGGTTGGAACCCCACTGAAGCTTTCTTT CASSQVTGWNPTEAFF
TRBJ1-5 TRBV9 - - TGTGCCAGCAGCGTAGGGGGGGGCTCTCAGCCCCAGCATTTT CASSVGGGSQPQHF
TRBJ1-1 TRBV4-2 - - TGTGCCAGCGACCTTGGAGGTGGACAGAAAAACACTGAAGCTTTCTTT CASDLGGGQKNTEAFF
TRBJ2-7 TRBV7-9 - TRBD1 TGTGCCAGCGGGGACAGCGGAGCCTACGAGCAGTACTTC CASGDSGAYEQYF
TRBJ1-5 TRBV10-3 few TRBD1 TGTGCCATCAGTCCCGGGACAGGGGGATATCAGCCCCAGCATTTT CAISPGTGGYQPQHF
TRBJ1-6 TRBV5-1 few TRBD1 TGCGCCAGCAGCTTGCAGGGGGAAGGCTCACCCCTCCACTTT CASSLQGEGSPLHF
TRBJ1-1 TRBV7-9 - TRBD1 TGTGCCAGCAGCCGCGGGACAGGGGCTATGAACACTGAAGCTTTCTTT CASSRGTGAMNTEAFF
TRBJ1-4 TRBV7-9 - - TGTGCCAGCAGCTTAGAATCGAGGGAACTGTTTTTT CASSLESRELFF
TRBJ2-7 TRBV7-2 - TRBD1 TGTGCCAGCAGCTTAGTCTCTGGATTGGGACAGGGGTCCTACGAGCAGTACTTC CASSLVSGLGQGSYEQYF
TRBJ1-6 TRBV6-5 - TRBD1 TGTGCCAGCAGCCCAGGGGGAAATTCACCCCTCCACTTT CASSPGGNSPLHF
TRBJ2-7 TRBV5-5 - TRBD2 TGTGCCAGCAGCCTGCAGAGCGGGGTAGGCTACGAGCAGTACTTC CASSLQSGVGYEQYF
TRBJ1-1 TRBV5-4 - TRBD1 TGTGCCAGCAGCTTGGGACGCGCGGACAGGGGAGTCGGCACTGAAGCTTTCTTT CASSLGRADRGVGTEAFF
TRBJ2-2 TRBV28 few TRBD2 TGTGCCAGCAGTTTAATCACTAGCGGGAGGACCGGGGAGCTGTTTTTT CASSLITSGRTGELFF
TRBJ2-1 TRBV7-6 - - TGTGCCAGCAGCTTAGGGGGGGATGAGCAGTTCTTC CASSLGGDEQFF
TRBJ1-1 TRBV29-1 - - TGCAGCGTTGACCAGGATTATAACACTGAAGCTTTCTTT CSVDQDYNTEAFF
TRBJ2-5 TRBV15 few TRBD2 TGTGCCACCAAGAAGAGTCTGACTAGCCTAGAGGCCGAGACCCAGTACTTC CATKKSLTSLEAETQYF
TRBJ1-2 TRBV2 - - TGTGCCAGCAGTACCCCCAGGGGCGCCTACTATGGCTACACCTTC CASSTPRGAYYGYTF
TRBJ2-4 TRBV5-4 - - TGTGCCTGCAGCGCCACCTCGGCGGTCGTCGGAAACATTCAGTACTTC CACSATSAVVGNIQYF
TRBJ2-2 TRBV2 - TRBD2 TGTGCCAGCAGTGACCCAACTAGCGGGAGGTCAAGGACGGGGGAGCTGTTTTTT CASSDPTSGRSRTGELFF
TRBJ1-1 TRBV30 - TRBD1 TGTGCCTGGAGTCCGGCAGGGGGGGAAGCTTTCTTT CAWSPAGGEAFF